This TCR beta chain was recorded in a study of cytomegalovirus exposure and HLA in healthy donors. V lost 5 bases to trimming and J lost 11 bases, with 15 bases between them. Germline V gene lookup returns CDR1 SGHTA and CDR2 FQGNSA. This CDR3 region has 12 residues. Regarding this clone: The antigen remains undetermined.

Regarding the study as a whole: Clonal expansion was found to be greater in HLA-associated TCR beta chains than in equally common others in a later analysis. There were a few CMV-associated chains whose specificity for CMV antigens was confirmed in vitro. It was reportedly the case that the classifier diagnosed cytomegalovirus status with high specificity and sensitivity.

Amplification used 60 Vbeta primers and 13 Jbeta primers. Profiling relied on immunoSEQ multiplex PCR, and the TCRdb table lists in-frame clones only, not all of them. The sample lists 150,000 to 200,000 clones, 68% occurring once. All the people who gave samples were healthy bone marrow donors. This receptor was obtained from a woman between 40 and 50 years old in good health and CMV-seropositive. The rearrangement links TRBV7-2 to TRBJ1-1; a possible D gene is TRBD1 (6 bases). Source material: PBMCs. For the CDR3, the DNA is TGTGCCAGCAGCGGACAGTTCCGCTACGCTTTCTTT. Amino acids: CASSGQFRYAFF.